This TCR beta chain was profiled in a study of blood T cell repertoires in COVID-19. On the study more broadly: Specimens from acute and convalescent COVID-19 originated in the United States, Italy and Spain. T cells, B-cell-depleted T cells, or PBMCs provided the cDNA or gDNA that served as material.

Germline CDR1 SEHNR, CDR2 FQNEAQ (reference sequence). The CDR3 extends over 17 amino acids. V gave up 8 bases and J gave up 0 bases, with 22 bases separating them. As originally analysed: Estimated nucleated cell counts came from reference gene primer amplification. TCRdb keeps only in-frame clones here, not all; method: immunoSEQ multiplex PCR. The V and J calls and clone size are taken from that table; D and trimming were inferred from the DNA. The data contain hundreds of thousands of clones, around 89% of them seen just once; the ten biggest clones take up more than 4%. This clone showed up just once.

The chain joins TRBV7-9 to TRBJ1-1, with D tentatively TRBD1 (6 bases). Material: peripheral blood. This clonotype was obtained from a woman aged 30 to 39 with acute or convalescent COVID-19. For the CDR3, the DNA is TGTGCCAGCTCCGAGGGGGTCGGGTTTAGGGTGAACACTGAAGCTTTCTTT. This encodes CASSEGVGFRVNTEAFF.